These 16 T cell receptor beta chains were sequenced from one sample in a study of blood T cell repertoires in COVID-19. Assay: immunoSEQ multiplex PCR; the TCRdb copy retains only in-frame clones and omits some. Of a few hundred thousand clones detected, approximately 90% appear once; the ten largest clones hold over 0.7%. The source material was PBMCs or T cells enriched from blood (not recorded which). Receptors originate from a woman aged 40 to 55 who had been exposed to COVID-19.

CDR3 DNA: TGTGCCAGCAGCTTAGAGGCTAGCGGGGGGTCTTACGAGCAGTACTTC. This sequence encodes CASSLEASGGSYEQYF. This chain joins TRBV7-2 and TRBJ2-7; TRBD2 matches at 11 bases. J gave up 4 bases and V 1 base, and 6 bases lay outside the gene matches. CDR3 length: 16 amino acids. Germline CDR1 SGHTA, CDR2 FQGNSA.

CDR3 sequence (DNA): TGTGCCAGCAGCCCCTACAGGGACAATGAGCAGTTCTTC. Translated: CASSPYRDNEQFF. The rearrangement joins TRBV5-6 to TRBJ2-1; a weak D match, TRBD1 (6 bases). The CDR3 runs 13 residues. V lost 4 bases to trimming and J lost 5 bases, with 10 bases between them. The germline V gene encodes CDR1 SGHDT and CDR2 YYEEEE.

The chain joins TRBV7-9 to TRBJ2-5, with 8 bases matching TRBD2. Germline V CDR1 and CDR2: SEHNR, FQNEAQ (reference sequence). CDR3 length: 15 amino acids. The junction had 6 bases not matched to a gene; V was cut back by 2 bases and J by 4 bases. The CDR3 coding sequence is TGTGCCAGCAGCTTACGGCCGGGACTAGGAGAGACCCAGTACTTC. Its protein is CASSLRPGLGETQYF.

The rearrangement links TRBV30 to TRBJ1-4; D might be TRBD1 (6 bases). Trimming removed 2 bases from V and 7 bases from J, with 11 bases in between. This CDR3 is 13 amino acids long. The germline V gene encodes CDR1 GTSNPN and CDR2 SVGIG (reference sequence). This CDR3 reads CAWSLQGTEKLFF. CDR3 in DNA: TGTGCCTGGAGTCTACAGGGAACTGAAAAACTGTTTTTT.

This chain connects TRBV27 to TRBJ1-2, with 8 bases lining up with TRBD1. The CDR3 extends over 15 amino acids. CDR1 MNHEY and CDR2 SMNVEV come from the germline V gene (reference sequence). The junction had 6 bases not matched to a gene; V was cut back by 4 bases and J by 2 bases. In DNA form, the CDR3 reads TGTGCCAGCAGTTCAGGGGGCCTCCCGAACTATGGCTACACCTTC. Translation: CASSSGGLPNYGYTF.

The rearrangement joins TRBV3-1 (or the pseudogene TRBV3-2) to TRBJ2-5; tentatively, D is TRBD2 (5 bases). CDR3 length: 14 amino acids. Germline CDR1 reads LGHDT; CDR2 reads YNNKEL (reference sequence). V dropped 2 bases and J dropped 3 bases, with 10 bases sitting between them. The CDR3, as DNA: TGTGCCAGCAGCCAACGTCAGAGGGAAGAGACCCAGTACTTC. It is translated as CASSQRQREETQYF.

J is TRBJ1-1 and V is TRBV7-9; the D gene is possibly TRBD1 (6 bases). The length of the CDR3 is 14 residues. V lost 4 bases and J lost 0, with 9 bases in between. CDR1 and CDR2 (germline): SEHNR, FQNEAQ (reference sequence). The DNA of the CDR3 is TGTGCCAGCAGCTGGACAGCAATGAACACTGAAGCTTTCTTT. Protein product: CASSWTAMNTEAFF. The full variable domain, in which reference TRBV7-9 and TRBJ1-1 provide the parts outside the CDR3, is DTGVSQNPRHKITKRGQNVTFRCDPISEHNRLYWYRQTLGQGPEFLTYFQNEAQLEKSRLLSDRFSAERPKGSFSTLEIQRTEQGDSAMYLCASSWTAMNTEAFFGQGTRLTVV.

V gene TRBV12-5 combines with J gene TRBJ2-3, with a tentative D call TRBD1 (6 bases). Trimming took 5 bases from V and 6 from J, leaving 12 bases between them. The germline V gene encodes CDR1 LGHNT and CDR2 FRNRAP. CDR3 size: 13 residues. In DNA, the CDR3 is TGTGCTAGTGGTCCAACAGGGTTGGATACGCAGTATTTT. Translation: CASGPTGLDTQYF.

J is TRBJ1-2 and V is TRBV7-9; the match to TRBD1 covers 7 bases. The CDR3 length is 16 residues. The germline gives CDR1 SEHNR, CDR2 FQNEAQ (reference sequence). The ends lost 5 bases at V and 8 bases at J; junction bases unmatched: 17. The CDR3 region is CASSPSRGAYAPGYTF. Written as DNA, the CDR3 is TGTGCCAGCAGCCCATCCAGGGGGGCGTATGCCCCCGGCTACACCTTC.

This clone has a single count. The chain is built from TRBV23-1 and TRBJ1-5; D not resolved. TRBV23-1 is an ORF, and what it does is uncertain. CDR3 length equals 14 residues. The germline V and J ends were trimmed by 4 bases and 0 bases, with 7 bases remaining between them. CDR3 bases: TGCGCCAGCAGTCCACGGTATAGCAATCAGCCCCAGCATTTT. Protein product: CASSPRYSNQPQHF.

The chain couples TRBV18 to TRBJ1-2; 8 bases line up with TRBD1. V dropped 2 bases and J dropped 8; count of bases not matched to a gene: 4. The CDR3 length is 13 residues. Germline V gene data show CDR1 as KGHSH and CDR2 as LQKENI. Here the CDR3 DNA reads TGTGCCAGCTCACCAGGACAGGGTGGAGGCTACACCTTC. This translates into CASSPGQGGGYTF.

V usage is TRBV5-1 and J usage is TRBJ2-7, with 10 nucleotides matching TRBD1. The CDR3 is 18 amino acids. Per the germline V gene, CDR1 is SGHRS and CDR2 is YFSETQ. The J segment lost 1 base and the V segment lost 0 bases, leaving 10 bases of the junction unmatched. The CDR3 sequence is CASSLGSSGQGRSYEQYF. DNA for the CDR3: TGCGCCAGCAGCTTGGGAAGTTCGGGACAGGGGCGATCCTACGAGCAGTACTTC.

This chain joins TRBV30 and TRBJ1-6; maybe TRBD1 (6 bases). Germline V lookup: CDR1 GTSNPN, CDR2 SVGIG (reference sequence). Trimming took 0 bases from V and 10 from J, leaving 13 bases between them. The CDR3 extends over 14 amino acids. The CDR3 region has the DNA TGTGCCTGGAGTGTACAGGGCTTGCAGTCACCCCTCCACTTT. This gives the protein CAWSVQGLQSPLHF. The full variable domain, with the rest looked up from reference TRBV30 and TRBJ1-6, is SQTIHQWPATLVQPVGSPLSLECTVEGTSNPNLYWYRQAAGRGLQLLFYSVGIGQISSEVPQNLSASRPQDRQFILSSKKLLLSDSGFYLCAWSVQGLQSPLHFGNGTRLTVT.

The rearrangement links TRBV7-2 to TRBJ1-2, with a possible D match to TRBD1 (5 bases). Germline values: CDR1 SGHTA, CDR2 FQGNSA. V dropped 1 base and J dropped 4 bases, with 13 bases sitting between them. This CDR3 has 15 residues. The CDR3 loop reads CASSLGSGVSYGYTF. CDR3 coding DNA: TGTGCCAGCAGCTTAGGTTCGGGGGTGTCCTATGGCTACACCTTC.

The CDR3 sequence: CASSVGGSTEAFF. The CDR3, as DNA: TGCGCCAGCAGTGTTGGCGGTTCCACTGAAGCTTTCTTT. This rearrangement joins TRBV10-2 to TRBJ1-1; no clear D gene. V was clipped by 4 bases and J by 4 bases, with 10 bases between them. The CDR3 spans 13 residues. Germline V gives CDR1 WSHSY, CDR2 SAAADI.

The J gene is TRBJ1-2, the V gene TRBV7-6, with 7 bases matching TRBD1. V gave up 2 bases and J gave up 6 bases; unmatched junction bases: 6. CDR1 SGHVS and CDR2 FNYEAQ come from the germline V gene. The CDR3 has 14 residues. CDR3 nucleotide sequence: TGTGCCAGCAGCTTAACTACCGGGACAGATGGCTACACCTTC. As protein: CASSLTTGTDGYTF.